Detailed here is one T cell receptor beta chain. This clonotype was counted only a few times. Its antigen is not yet known. No quality values exist for individual bases; no much larger clone is one base distant. This sample was taken from a study of T-cell memory formation after mild COVID-19 (dated by TCRdb to the early 2020s). For the wider study: Most TCR sequence clusters were specific to one of the two donors. Longitudinal TCRalpha and TCRbeta repertoire sequencing tracked T-cell clones expanding and contracting after mild COVID-19 in a couple of donors. Two young, previously healthy adult volunteers, one female and one male, were included in the cohort.

Ficoll-Paque density gradient centrifugation was used to isolate PBMCs. Data came from an Illumina NovaSeq 6000. Using 5'RACE with constant-segment primers, TCRalpha and TCRbeta cDNA libraries were constructed, with sample barcodes and unique molecular identifiers added in the process. Trizol reagent was used to extract RNA from every sample. Library amplification was performed in two PCR steps, and a second sample barcode and Illumina TruSeq adapters were introduced in the second step. Libraries were sequenced on an Illumina NovaSeq with 2 x 150 bp paired-end reads. On the authors' methods: Demultiplexing of reads and collapsing into UMI-guided consensus sequences were performed with migec v1.2.7. Using mixcr v2.1.11, UMI consensuses were aligned to TRA and TRB V and J templates and then assembled into clonotypes. A clonotype was counted as expanded or contracted only when both edgeR and NoisET called the clonotype significant, with the noise models trained on biological replicates. For edgeR calls, the thresholds were a false discovery rate-adjusted p below 0.01 and a log2 fold-change of 1. As an exploratory analysis of dynamics, max-normalized trajectories of the 1000 most abundant clonotypes were examined by PCA with hierarchical clustering. The CD4 or CD8 phenotype of responding clones was assigned using the separately sequenced CD4+ and CD8+ repertoires. Using fastp trimming at Q25 and MiXCR clonotype assembly, TCRdb reanalyzed the public sequencing data and kept in-frame beta chains. CDR3 protein sequences are deduplicated, and each keeps its most common genes and DNA. The V and J calls were not made by the authors but by TCRdb's processing. The sample includes a few hundred thousand distinct CDR3 sequences, with around 17% observed a single time. About 23% of the sample is taken by the ten largest.

Overall study outcomes, separate from this receptor: Some responding clones were detected in pre-infection memory, which suggested that pre-existing cross-reactive memory T cells had joined the SARS-CoV-2 response. Whether the second-wave clones peaking on day 37 were SARS-CoV-2 specific was not confirmed. Contracting CD4+ clones turned up mainly in the CM and EM memory subsets, whereas EMRA was where CD8+ clones were enriched. The study included only two mild cases, and larger cohorts that include severe cases with pre-infection samples were judged to be necessary. From day 15 to 85, contracting clones showed balanced CD4/CD8 phenotypes, whereas a second wave of clones that expanded from day 15 to 37 leaned towards CD4+.

A distance of 12 bases separates the germline ends of V and J, which lose 2 bases and 8 bases respectively. From the cysteine through the phenylalanine, the CDR3 covers 13 amino acids. Only CDR3 DNA remains: 39 bases, in frame from the first base. From the germline V gene (reference sequence), CDR1 is SEHNR and CDR2 is FQNEAQ. The sample taken for sequencing was PBMCs or a T cell subset sorted from them (not recorded which). This clonotype was obtained from a man aged 18 to 29 who had mild COVID-19 (a few samples of this study predate the infection). The sample titles of this study are shuffled in the database, so cell type and time point are left out; the donor was told from shared clones. The rearranged segments are TRBV7-9 and TRBJ1-1; the D region possibly corresponds to TRBD1 (5 bases align). The DNA is as follows: TGTGCCAGCAGCTTATTAGAAGGGACCGAAGCTTTCTTT. Translation gives CASSLLEGTEAFF.